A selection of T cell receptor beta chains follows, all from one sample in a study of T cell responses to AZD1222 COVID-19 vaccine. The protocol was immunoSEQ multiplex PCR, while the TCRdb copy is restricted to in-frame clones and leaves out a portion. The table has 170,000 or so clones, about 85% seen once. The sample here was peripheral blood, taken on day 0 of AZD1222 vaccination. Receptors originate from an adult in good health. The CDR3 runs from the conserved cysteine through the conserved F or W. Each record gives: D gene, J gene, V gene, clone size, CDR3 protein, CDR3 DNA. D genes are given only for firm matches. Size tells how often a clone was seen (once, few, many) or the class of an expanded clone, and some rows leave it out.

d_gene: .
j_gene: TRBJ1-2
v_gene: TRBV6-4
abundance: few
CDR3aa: CASSDFGRPEGYTF
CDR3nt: TGTGCCAGCAGTGACTTCGGCAGACCAGAGGGCTACACCTTC

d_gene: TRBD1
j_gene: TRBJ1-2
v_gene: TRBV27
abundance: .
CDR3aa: CASSPGQGADYGYTF
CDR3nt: TGTGCCAGCAGTCCCGGACAGGGGGCGGACTATGGCTACACCTTC

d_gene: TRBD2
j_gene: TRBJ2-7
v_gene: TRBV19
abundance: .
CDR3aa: CASSIPSGRPYEQYF
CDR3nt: TGTGCCAGTAGTATACCGAGCGGGAGACCCTACGAGCAGTACTTC

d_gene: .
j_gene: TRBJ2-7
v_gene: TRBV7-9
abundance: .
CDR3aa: CASSAGGGWGYEQYF
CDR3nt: TGTGCCAGCAGCGCCGGTGGGGGATGGGGGTACGAGCAGTACTTC

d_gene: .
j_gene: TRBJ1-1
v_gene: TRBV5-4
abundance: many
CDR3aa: CASSLSQGREFTEAFF
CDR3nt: TGTGCCAGCAGCTTGAGCCAGGGAAGGGAGTTCACTGAAGCTTTCTTT

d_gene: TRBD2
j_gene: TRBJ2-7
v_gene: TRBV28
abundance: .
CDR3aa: CASSPREGGWAEQYF
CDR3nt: TGTGCCAGCAGTCCTAGGGAGGGAGGTTGGGCCGAGCAGTACTTC

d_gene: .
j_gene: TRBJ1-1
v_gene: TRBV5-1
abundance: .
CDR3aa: CASSLARGTTNTEAFF
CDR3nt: TGCGCCAGCAGCTTGGCCCGGGGAACGACGAACACTGAAGCTTTCTTT

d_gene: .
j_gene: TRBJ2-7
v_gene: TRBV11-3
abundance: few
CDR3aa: CASSLASQGYEQYF
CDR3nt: TGTGCCAGCAGCTTAGCATCACAGGGCTACGAGCAGTACTTC

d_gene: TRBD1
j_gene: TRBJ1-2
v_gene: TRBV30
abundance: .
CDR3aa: CAWSRQGLANYGYTF
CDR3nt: TGTGCCTGGAGTCGACAGGGGCTAGCTAACTATGGCTACACCTTC

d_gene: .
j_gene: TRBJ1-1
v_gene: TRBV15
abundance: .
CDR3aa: CATSRGHGIEAFF
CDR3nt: TGTGCCACCAGCAGAGGACACGGGATTGAAGCTTTCTTT

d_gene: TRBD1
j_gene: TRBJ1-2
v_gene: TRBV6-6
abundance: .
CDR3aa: CASSRDRIYGYTF
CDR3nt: TGTGCCAGCAGCCGGGACAGGATCTATGGCTACACCTTC

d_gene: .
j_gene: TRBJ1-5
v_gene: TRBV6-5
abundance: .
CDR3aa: CASSYYRPERWPQHF
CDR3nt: TGTGCCAGCAGTTACTACAGGCCTGAGAGGTGGCCCCAGCATTTT

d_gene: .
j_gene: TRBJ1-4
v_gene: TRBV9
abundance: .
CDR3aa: CASSEAGGEKLFF
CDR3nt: TGTGCCAGCAGCGAGGCGGGCGGTGAAAAACTGTTTTTT

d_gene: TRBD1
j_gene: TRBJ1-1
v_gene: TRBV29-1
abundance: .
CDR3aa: CSVGDRAGNTEAFF
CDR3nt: TGCAGCGTTGGGGACAGGGCCGGTAACACTGAAGCTTTCTTT

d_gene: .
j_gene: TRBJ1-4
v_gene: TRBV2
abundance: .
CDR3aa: CASRDPGGKVEKLFF
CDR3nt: TGTGCCAGCAGAGATCCCGGGGGCAAGGTTGAAAAACTGTTTTTT

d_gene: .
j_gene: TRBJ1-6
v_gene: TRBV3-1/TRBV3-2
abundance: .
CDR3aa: CASSQGFWGGYNSPLHF
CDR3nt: TGTGCCAGCAGCCAAGGCTTCTGGGGGGGCTATAATTCACCCCTCCACTTT

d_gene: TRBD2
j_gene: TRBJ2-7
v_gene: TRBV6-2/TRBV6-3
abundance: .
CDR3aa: CASSYWREAYEQYF
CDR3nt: TGTGCCAGCAGTTACTGGCGGGAGGCGTACGAGCAGTACTTC

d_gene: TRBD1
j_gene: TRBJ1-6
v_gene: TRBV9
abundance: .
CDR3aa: CASSGDSSYNSPLHF
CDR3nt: TGTGCCAGCAGCGGGGACAGCTCCTATAATTCACCCCTCCACTTT

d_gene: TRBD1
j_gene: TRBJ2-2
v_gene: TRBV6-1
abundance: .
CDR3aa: CASSERRTGDTGELFF
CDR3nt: TGTGCCAGCAGTGAACGTAGGACAGGGGACACCGGGGAGCTGTTTTTT

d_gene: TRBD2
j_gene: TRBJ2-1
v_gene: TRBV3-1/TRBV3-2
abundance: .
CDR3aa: CASSQTALAGYSYNEQFF
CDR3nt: TGTGCCAGCAGCCAAACAGCACTAGCGGGCTACTCCTACAATGAGCAGTTCTTC

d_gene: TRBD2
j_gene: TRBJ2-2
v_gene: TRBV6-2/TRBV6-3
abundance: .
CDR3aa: CASSYQGTSDRFGELFF
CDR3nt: TGTGCCAGCAGTTACCAGGGGACTAGCGACCGGTTCGGGGAGCTGTTTTTT

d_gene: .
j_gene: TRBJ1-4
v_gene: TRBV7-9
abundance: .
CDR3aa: CASSLAVQGTNEKLFF
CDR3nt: TGTGCCAGCAGCTTAGCGGTGCAGGGAACTAATGAAAAACTGTTTTTT

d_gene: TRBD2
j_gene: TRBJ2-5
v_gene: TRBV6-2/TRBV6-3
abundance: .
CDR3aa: CASSSPGLVQETQYF
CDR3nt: TGTGCCAGCAGTTCCCCGGGACTAGTCCAAGAGACCCAGTACTTC

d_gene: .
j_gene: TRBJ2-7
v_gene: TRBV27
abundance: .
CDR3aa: CASSSSGADYEQYF
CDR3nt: TGTGCCAGCAGCTCCTCCGGGGCAGACTACGAGCAGTACTTC

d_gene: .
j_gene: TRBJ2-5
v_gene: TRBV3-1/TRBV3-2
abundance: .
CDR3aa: CASSPSHSQETQYF
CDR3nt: TGTGCCAGCAGCCCCAGCCATAGCCAAGAGACCCAGTACTTC

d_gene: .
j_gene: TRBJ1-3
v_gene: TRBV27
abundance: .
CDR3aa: CASSLGGGDGNTIYF
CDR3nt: TGTGCCAGCAGTTTAGGAGGAGGGGACGGAAACACCATATATTTT

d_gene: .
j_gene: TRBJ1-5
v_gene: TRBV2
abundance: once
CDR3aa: CASSERGQPQHF
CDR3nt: TGTGCCAGCAGTGAACGGGGTCAGCCCCAGCATTTT

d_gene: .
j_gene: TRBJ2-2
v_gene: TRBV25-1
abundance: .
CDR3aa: CASSEGRGTGELFF
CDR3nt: TGTGCCAGCAGCGAGGGCAGGGGAACCGGGGAGCTGTTTTTT

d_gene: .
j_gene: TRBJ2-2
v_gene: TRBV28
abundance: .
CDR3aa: CASSLPGRHTGELFF
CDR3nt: TGTGCCAGCAGTTTACCCGGGCGCCACACCGGGGAGCTGTTTTTT

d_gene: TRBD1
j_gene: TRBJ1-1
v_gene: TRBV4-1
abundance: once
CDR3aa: CASSPGGDTEAFF
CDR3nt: TGCGCCAGCAGCCCAGGGGGGGACACTGAAGCTTTCTTT

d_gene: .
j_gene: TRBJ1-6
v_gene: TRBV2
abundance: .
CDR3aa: CASLTARVSPLHF
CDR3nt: TGTGCCAGCCTAACAGCTAGGGTTTCACCCCTCCACTTT

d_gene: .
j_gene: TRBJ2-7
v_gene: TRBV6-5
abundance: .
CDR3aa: CASSRGGGLHEQYF
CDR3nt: TGTGCCAGCAGTCGGGGTGGAGGACTCCACGAGCAGTACTTC

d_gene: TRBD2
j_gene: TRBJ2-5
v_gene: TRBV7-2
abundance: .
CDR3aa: CASSLRLAGGPGETQYF
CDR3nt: TGTGCCAGCAGCTTAAGACTAGCGGGAGGGCCGGGGGAGACCCAGTACTTC

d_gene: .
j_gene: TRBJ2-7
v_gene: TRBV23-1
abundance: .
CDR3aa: CASSSSPGAFDTYEQYF
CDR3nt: TGCGCCAGCAGTTCATCTCCCGGGGCCTTCGACACCTACGAGCAGTACTTC

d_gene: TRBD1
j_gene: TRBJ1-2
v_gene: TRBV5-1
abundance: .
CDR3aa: CASSLQVGQGGYTF
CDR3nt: TGCGCCAGCAGCTTGCAGGTGGGACAGGGCGGCTACACCTTC

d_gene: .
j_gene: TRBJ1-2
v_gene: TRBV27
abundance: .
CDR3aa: CASSLQQNYGYTF
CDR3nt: TGTGCCAGCAGTTTACAACAGAATTATGGCTACACCTTC

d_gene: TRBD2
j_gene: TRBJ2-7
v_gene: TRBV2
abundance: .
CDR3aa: CASSGRLAGGLYEQYF
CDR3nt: TGTGCCAGCAGTGGGCGACTAGCGGGAGGACTGTACGAGCAGTACTTC

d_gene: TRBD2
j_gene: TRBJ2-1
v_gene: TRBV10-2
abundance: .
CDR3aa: CASSESGGSLGNEQFF
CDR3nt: TGCGCCAGCAGTGAGTCGGGCGGGAGTCTTGGCAATGAGCAGTTCTTC

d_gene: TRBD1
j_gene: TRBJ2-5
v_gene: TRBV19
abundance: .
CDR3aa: CASGRQGSETQYF
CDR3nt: TGTGCCAGTGGGAGACAGGGCAGCGAGACCCAGTACTTC

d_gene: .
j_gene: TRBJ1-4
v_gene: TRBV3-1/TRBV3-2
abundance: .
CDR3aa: CASSHTATNEKLFF
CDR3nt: TGTGCCAGCAGCCACACCGCAACTAATGAAAAACTGTTTTTT

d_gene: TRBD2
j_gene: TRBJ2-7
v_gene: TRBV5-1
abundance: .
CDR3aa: CASSPTSGVDYEQYF
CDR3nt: TGCGCCAGCAGCCCAACTAGCGGGGTAGACTACGAGCAGTACTTC

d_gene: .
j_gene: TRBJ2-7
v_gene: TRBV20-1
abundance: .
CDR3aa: CSASAPTARLYEQYF
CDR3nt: TGCAGTGCTAGTGCACCAACCGCCCGGCTCTACGAGCAGTACTTC

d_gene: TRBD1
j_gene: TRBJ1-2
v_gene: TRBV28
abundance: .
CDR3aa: CASKVGTGARGYTF
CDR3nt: TGTGCCAGCAAGGTCGGGACAGGGGCGCGGGGCTACACCTTC

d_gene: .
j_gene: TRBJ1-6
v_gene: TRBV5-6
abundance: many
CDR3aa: CASSLGNSPLHF
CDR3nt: TGTGCCAGCAGCTTGGGGAATTCACCCCTCCACTTT

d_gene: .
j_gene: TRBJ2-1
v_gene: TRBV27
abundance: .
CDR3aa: CASSFMGAAVSNEQFF
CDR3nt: TGTGCCAGCAGTTTTATGGGGGCGGCGGTGTCCAATGAGCAGTTCTTC

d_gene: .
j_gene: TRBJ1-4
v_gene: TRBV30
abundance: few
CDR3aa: CAWSAGGPGREKLFF
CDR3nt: TGTGCCTGGAGTGCCGGGGGCCCCGGACGTGAAAAACTGTTTTTT

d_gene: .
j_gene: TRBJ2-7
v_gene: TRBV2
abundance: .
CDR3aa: CASSEAQTGLYEQYF
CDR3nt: TGTGCCAGCAGTGAAGCCCAGACAGGACTCTACGAGCAGTACTTC

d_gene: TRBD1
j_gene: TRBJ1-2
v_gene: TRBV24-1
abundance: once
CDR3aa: CATSDRETGTVSGYTF
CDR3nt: TGTGCCACCAGTGATCGAGAAACCGGGACAGTCTCTGGCTACACCTTC

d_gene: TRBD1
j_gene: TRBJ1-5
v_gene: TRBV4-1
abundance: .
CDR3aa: CASGNGQGHQPQHF
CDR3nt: TGCGCCAGCGGGAACGGACAGGGACATCAGCCCCAGCATTTT

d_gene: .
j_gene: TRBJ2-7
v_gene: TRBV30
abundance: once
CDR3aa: CAWSLGVGISYEQYF
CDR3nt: TGTGCCTGGAGTCTCGGGGTTGGGATCTCCTACGAGCAGTACTTC

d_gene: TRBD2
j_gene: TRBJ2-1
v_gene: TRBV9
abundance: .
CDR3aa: CASSRTGGRAVNEQFF
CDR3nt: TGTGCCAGCAGCCGTACAGGCGGGAGGGCCGTGAATGAGCAGTTCTTC

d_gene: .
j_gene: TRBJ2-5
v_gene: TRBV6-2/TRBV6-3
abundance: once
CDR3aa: CASSYSGQKETQYF
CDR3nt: TGTGCCAGCAGTTACTCAGGACAAAAAGAGACCCAGTACTTC

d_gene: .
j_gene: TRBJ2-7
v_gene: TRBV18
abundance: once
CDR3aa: CASSLRDSTYEQYF
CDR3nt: TGTGCCAGCTCACTACGAGACAGTACCTACGAGCAGTACTTC

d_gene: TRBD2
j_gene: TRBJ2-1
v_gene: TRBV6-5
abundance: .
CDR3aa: CATSTSGSWNEQFF
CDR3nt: TGTGCCACCTCGACTAGCGGGAGTTGGAATGAGCAGTTCTTC

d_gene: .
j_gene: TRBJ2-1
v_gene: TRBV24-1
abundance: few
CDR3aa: CATSDLSAESYNEQFF
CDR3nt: TGTGCCACCAGTGATTTAAGCGCAGAGTCCTACAATGAGCAGTTCTTC

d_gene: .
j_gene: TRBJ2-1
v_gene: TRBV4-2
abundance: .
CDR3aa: CASSQEGGGFYNEQFF
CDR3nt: TGTGCCAGCAGCCAAGAAGGGGGGGGATTCTACAATGAGCAGTTCTTC

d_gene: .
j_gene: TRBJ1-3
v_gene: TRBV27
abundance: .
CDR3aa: CASSGVAGNTIYF
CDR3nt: TGTGCCAGCAGCGGGGTTGCGGGAAACACCATATATTTT

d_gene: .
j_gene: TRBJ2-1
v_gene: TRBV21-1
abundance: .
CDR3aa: CASSKVEQGAYNEQFF
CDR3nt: TGTGCCAGCAGCAAGGTAGAACAGGGAGCCTACAATGAGCAGTTCTTC

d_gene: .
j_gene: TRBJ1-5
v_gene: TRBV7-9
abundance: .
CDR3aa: CASSLRGSNQPQHF
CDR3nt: TGTGCCAGCAGCTTAAGGGGAAGCAATCAGCCCCAGCATTTT

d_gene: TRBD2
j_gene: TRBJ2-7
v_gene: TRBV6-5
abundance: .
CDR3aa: CASRDYSGRMYEQYF
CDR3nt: TGTGCCAGCAGGGACTATAGCGGGAGGATGTACGAGCAGTACTTC